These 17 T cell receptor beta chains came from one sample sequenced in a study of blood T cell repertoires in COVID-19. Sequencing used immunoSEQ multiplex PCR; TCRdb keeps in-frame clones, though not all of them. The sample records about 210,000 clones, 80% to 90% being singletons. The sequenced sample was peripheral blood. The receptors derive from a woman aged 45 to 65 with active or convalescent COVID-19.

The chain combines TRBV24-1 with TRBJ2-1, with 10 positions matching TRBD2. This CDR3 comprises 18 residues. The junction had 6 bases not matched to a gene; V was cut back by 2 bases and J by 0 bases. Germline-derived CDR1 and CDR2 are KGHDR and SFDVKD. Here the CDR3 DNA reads TGTGCCACCAGTGATTGGGCTAGCGGGAGAGCCTCCTACAATGAGCAGTTCTTC. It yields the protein CATSDWASGRASYNEQFF.

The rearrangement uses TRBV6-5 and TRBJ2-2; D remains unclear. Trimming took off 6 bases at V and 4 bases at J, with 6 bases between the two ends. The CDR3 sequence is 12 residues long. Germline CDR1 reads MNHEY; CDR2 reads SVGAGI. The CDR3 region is CASRTSTGELFF. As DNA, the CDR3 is TGTGCCAGCAGAACTTCCACCGGGGAGCTGTTTTTT.

DNA for the CDR3: TGTGCCAGCAACAGACTGGCAGGGAACTATGGCTACACCTTC. This gives the protein CASNRLAGNYGYTF. J is TRBJ1-2 and V is TRBV6-5, with TRBD1 as a possible D gene (5 bases). From germline, CDR1 is MNHEY and CDR2 SVGAGI. This CDR3 has 14 amino acids. With 7 bases removed from V and 2 bases from J, the gap between germline ends came to 14 bases.

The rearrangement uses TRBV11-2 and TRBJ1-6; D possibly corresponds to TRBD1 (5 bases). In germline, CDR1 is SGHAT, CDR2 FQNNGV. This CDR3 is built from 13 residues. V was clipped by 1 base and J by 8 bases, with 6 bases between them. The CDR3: CASSLGDYSPLHF. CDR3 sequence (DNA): TGTGCCAGCAGCTTAGGGGACTATTCACCCCTCCACTTT.

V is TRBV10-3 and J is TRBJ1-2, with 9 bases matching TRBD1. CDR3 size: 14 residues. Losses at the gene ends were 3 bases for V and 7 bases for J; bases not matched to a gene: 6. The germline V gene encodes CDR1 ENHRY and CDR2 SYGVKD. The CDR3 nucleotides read TGTGCCATCAGTGAAGAACAGGGGGCGGGTGGCTACACCTTC. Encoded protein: CAISEEQGAGGYTF.

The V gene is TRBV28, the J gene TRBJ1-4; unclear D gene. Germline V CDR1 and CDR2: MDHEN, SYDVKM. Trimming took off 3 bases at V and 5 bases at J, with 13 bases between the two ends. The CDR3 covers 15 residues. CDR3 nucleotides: TGTGCCAGCAGTTTGGTTGGACTTGGGAATGAAAAACTGTTTTTT. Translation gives CASSLVGLGNEKLFF. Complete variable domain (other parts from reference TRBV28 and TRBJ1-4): DVKVTQSSRYLVKRTGEKVFLECVQDMDHENMFWYRQDPGLGLRLIYFSYDVKMKEKGDIPEGYSVSREKKERFSLILESASTNQTSMYLCASSLVGLGNEKLFFGSGTQLSVL.

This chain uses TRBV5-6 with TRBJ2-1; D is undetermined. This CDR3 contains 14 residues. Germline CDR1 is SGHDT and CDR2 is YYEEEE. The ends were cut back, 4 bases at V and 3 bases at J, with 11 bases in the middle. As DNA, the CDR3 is TGTGCCAGCAGCCTGGAGACTGGCTACAATGAGCAGTTCTTC. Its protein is CASSLETGYNEQFF.

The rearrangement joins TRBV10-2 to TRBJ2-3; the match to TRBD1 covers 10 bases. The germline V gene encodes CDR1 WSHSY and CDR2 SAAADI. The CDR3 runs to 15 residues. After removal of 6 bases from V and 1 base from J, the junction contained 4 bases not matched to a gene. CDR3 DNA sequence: TGCGCCAGCAGGATCGGACAGGGGGGCACAGATACGCAGTATTTT. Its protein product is CASRIGQGGTDTQYF.

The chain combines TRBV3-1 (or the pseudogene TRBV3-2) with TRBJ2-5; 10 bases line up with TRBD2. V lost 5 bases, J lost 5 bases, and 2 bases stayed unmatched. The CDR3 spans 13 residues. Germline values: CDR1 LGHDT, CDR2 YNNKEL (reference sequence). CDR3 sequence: CASSSLAGETQYF. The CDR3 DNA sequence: TGTGCCAGCAGCTCACTAGCGGGGGAGACCCAGTACTTC.

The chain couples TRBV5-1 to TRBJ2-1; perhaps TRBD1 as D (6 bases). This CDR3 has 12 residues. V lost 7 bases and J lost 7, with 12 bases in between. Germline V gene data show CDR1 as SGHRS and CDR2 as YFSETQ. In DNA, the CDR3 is TGCGCCAGCCGCCGGGACAATAATGAGCAGTTCTTC. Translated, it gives CASRRDNNEQFF. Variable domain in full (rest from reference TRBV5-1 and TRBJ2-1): KAGVTQTPRYLIKTRGQQVTLSCSPISGHRSVSWYQQTPGQGLQFLFEYFSETQRNKGNFPGRFSGRQFSNSRSEMNVSTLELGDSALYLCASRRDNNEQFFGPGTRLTVL.

The CDR3 DNA sequence: TGTGCCAGCAGTTTAGTGGGGGCCCAGAGCTCTGGAAACACCATATATTTT. Translated, it gives CASSLVGAQSSGNTIYF. The chain has TRBV28 and TRBJ1-3; TRBD1 might be the D (6 bases). Trimming removed 2 bases from V and 0 bases from J, with 14 bases in between. The CDR3 loop spans 17 amino acids. Per germline, CDR1 MDHEN and CDR2 SYDVKM.

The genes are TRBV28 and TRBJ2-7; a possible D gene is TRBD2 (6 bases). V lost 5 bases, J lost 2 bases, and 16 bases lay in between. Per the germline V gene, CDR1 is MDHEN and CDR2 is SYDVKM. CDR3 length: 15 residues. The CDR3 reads CASSTQDGGTYEQYF. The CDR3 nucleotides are TGTGCCAGCAGTACCCAGGACGGAGGGACCTACGAGCAGTACTTC.

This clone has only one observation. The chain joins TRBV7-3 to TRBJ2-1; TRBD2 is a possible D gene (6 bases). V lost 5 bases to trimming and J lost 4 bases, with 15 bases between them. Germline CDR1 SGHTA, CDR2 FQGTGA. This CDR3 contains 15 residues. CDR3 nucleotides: TGTGCCAGCAGCCGGAGGGACGGGAAATACAATGAGCAGTTCTTC. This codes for CASSRRDGKYNEQFF.

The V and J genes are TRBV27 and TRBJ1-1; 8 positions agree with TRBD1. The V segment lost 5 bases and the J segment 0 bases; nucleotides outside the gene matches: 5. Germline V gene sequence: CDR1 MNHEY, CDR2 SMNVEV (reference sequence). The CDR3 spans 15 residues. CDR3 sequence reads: CASSPGTGLNTEAFF. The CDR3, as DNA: TGTGCCAGCAGTCCGGGGACAGGACTGAACACTGAAGCTTTCTTT.

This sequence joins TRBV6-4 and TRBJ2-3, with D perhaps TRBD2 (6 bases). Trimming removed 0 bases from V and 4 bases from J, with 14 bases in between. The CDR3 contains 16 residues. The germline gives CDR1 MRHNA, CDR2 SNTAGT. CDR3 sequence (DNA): TGTGCCAGCAGTGACTCAGCGGGCTCCGGGGCAGATACGCAGTATTTT. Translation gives CASSDSAGSGADTQYF.

The CDR3 region is CASRHLQGTDTQYF. The CDR3 DNA follows: TGTGCCAGCAGGCATCTCCAGGGGACAGATACGCAGTATTTT. The chain recombines TRBV11-2 with TRBJ2-3; tentatively, D is TRBD1 (6 bases). Germline V gene data show CDR1 as SGHAT and CDR2 as FQNNGV. The CDR3 spans 14 residues. Trimming cost V 6 bases and J 3 bases, with 13 bases left between them.

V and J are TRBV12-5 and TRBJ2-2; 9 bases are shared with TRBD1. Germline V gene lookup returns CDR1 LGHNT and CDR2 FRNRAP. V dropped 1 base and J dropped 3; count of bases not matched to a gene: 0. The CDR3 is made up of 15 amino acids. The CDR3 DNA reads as TGTGCTAGTGGTTTGGGGACAGGGGACACCGGGGAGCTGTTTTTT. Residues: CASGLGTGDTGELFF.